This T cell receptor (beta chain) was recorded in a study of breast tumors, draining lymph nodes, adjacent tissues. Whole-study results and caveats: Data fit most tumor T cells coming from lymph node, expanding in tumor.

TCRdb reprocessed the multiplex PCR reads with MiXCR, giving one entry per CDR3 protein. The table has 80,000 to 130,000 distinct CDR3 sequences, 21% seen once. Samples came from axillary lymph nodes draining the breast cancer. This clonotype was counted once. Its antigen is undetermined. The CDR3 length is 12 residues. Trimming shortened V by 1 base and J by 4 bases, and 7 bases separated the two germline ends. CDR1 is SQVTM, CDR2 ANQGSEA, per germline. Specimen: axillary lymph node tissue. V is TRBV29-1 and J is TRBJ1-1; D remains unclear. The clonotype originates from a female donor with breast cancer. Some clones in this sample may be carry-over from other donors' samples. CDR3 coding DNA: TGCAGCGTTGAAGCGGCAGGCACTGAAGCTTTCTTT. Its translation: CSVEAAGTEAFF.